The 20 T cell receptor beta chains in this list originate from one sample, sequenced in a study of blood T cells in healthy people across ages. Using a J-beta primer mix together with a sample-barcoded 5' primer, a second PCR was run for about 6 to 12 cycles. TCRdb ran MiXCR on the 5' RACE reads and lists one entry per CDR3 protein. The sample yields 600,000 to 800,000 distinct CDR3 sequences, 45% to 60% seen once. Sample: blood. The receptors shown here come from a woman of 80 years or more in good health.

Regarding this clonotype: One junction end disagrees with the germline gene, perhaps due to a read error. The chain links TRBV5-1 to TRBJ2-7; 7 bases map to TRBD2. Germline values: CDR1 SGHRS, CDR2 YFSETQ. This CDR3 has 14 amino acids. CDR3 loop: CTSSLSGISYEQYF. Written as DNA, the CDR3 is TGCACCAGCAGCTTAAGCGGGATCTCCTACGAGCAGTACTTC.

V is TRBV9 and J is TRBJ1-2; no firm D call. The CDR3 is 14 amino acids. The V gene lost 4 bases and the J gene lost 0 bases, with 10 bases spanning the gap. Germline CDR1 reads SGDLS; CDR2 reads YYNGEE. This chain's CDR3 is CASSPTSPNYGYTF. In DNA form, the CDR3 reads TGTGCCAGCAGCCCAACATCGCCTAACTATGGCTACACCTTC.

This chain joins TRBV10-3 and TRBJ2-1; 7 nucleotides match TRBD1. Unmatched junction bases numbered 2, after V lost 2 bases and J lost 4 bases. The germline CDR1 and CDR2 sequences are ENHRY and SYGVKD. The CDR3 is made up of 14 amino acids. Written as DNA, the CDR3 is TGTGCCATCAGTGAGGACAGGGCGTACAATGAGCAGTTCTTC. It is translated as CAISEDRAYNEQFF.

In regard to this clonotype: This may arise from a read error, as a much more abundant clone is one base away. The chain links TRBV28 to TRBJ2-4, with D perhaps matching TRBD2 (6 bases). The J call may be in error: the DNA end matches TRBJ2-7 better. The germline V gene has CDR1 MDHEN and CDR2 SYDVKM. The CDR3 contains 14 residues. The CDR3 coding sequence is TGTGCCAGCAGTTTTCGGCGGGGAAACTACGAGCAGTACTTC. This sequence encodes CASSFRRGNYEQYF.

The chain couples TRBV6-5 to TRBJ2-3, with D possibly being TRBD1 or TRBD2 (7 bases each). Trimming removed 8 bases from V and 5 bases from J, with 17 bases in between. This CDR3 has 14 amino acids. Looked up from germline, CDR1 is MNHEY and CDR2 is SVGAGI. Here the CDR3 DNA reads TGTGCCAGCGCTTTAGGGGGCGGGGGAGATACGCAGTATTTT. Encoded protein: CASALGGGGDTQYF.

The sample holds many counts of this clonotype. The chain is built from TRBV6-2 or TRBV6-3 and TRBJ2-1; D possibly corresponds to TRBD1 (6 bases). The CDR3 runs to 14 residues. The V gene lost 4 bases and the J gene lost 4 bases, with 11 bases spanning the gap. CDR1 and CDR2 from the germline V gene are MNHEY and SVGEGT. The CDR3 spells CASSWQGSYNEQFF. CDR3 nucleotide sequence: TGTGCCAGCAGTTGGCAGGGGAGTTACAATGAGCAGTTCTTC.

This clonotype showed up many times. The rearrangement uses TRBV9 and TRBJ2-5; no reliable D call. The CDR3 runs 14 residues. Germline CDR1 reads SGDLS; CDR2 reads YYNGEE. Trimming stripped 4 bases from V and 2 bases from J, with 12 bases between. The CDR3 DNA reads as TGTGCCAGCAGCTCGCTTGAAAGGCAAGAGACCCAGTACTTC. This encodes CASSSLERQETQYF.

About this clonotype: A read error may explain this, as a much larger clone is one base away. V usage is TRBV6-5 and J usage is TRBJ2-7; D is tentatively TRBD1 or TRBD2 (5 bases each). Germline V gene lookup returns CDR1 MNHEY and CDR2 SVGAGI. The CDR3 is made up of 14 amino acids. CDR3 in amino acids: CASSDSGPSYEQYF. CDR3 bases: TGTGCCAGCAGTGACTCGGGGCCCTCATACGAGCAGTACTTC.

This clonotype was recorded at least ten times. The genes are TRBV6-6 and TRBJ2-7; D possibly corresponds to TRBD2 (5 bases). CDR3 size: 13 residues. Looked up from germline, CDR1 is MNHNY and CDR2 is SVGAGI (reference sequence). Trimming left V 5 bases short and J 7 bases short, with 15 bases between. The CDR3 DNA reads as TGTGCCAGCAGTGACTATCGGGTAGGGGAGCAGTACTTC. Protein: CASSDYRVGEQYF.

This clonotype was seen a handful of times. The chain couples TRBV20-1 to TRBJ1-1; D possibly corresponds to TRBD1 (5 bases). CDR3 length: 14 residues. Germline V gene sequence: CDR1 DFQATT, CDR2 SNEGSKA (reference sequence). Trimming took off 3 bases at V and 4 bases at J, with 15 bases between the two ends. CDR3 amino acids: CSARGTGQGTEAFF. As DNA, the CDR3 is TGCAGTGCTAGGGGTACGGGCCAGGGCACTGAAGCTTTCTTT.

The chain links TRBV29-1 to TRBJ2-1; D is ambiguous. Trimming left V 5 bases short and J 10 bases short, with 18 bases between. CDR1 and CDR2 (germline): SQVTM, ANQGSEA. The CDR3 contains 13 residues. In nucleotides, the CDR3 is TGCAGCGTTAGGTTATTCATCGTCGGGGAGCAGTTCTTC. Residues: CSVRLFIVGEQFF.

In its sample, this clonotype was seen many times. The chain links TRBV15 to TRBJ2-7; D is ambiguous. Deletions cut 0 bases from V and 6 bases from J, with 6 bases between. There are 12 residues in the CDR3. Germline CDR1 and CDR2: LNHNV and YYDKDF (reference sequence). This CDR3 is CATSRDFSEQYF. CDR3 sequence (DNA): TGTGCCACCAGCAGAGATTTTAGCGAGCAGTACTTC.

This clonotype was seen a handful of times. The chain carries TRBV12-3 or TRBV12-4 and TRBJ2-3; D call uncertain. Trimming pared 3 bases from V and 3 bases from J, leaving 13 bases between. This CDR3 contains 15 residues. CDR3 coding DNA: TGTGCCAGCAGTTTCCGCCGTTCGGGTACAGATACGCAGTATTTT. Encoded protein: CASSFRRSGTDTQYF.

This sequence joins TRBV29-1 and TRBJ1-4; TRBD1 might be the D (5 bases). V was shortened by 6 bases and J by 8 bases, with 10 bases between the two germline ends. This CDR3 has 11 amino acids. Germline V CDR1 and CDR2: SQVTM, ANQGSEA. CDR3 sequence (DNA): TGCAGCGTGGGGACGGGGGAAAAACTGTTTTTT. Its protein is CSVGTGEKLFF.

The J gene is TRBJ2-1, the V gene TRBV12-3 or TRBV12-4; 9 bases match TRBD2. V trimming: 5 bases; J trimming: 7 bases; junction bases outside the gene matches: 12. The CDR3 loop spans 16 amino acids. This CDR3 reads CASSPYGTSSLNEQFF. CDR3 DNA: TGTGCCAGCAGTCCCTACGGGACTAGCTCCCTTAATGAGCAGTTCTTC.

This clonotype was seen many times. The CDR3 bases are TGCAGCGTCCGGACTGCAGATACGCAGTATTTT. Its protein product is CSVRTADTQYF. This sequence joins TRBV29-1 and TRBJ2-3; tentative D call: TRBD2 (5 bases). Germline-derived CDR1 and CDR2 are SQVTM and ANQGSEA. The CDR3 spans 11 residues. Deletions cut 6 bases from V and 4 bases from J, with 8 bases between.

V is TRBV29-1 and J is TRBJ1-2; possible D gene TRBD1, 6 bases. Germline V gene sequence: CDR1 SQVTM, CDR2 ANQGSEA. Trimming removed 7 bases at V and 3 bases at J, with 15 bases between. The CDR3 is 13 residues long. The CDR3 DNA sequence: TGCAGCGGAGGCCAGGGGCGCGACTATGGCTACACCTTC. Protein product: CSGGQGRDYGYTF.

In nucleotides, the CDR3 is TGTGCCAGCTCACCCCCCGACAGGGCGGAGACCCAGTACTTC. Amino acids: CASSPPDRAETQYF. J is TRBJ2-5 and V is TRBV18; TRBD1 agrees at 7 bases. V trimming: 3 bases; J trimming: 5 bases; junction bases outside the gene matches: 6. Germline CDR1 and CDR2: KGHSH and LQKENI. The CDR3 has 14 amino acids.

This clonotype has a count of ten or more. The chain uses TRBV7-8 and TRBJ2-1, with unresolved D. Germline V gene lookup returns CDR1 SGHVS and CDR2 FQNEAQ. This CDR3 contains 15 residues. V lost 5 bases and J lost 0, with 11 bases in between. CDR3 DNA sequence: TGTGCCAGCAGCATCATGGGGTCCTCCTACAATGAGCAGTTCTTC. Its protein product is CASSIMGSSYNEQFF.

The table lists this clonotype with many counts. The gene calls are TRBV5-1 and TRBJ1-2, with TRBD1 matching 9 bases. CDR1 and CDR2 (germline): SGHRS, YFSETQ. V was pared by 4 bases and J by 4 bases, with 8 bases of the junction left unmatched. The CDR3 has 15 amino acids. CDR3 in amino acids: CASSPRTGVIYGYTF. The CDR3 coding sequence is TGCGCCAGCAGCCCTAGGACAGGGGTAATCTATGGCTACACCTTC.